Presented here are 17 T cell receptor beta chains from one specimen sequenced in a study of response to subunit inactivated influenza vaccine. TCRdb called the RT-PCR reads again in MiXCR, with one record for every CDR3 protein. This table holds 500,000 to 650,000 distinct CDR3 sequences, approximately 7.6% found once. Specimen: PBMCs from blood, collected about 23 months after vaccination. The receptor source for this set is a man between 50 and 75 years old who received an inactivated influenza vaccine.

V is TRBV29-1 and J is TRBJ2-3; D not resolved. The CDR3 has 12 amino acids. CDR1 and CDR2 from the germline V gene are SQVTM and ANQGSEA. Trimming removed 1 base from V and 4 bases from J, with 6 bases in between. CDR3 coding DNA: TGCAGCGTTGAAGGTCGCGCAGATACGCAGTATTTT. Protein sequence: CSVEGRADTQYF.

This clonotype was seen many times. The CDR3 region is CSVEVVGGRVDEQYF. The CDR3 DNA follows: TGCAGCGTTGAAGTAGTTGGCGGGAGGGTGGACGAGCAGTACTTC. The rearrangement links TRBV29-1 to TRBJ2-7; 9 nucleotides line up with TRBD2. The CDR3 runs 15 residues. The V segment lost 1 base and the J segment 5 bases; nucleotides outside the gene matches: 9. Germline CDR1 reads SQVTM; CDR2 reads ANQGSEA.

In this sample, this clonotype turned up a few times. The chain carries TRBV4-1 and TRBJ2-3, with D hard to call. Germline V CDR1 and CDR2: MGHRA, YSYEKL. V was pared by 11 bases and J by 2 bases, with 20 bases between. This CDR3 has 15 residues. CDR3 protein: CAAPIRAVPTDTQYF. The CDR3 nucleotides are TGCGCCGCCCCCATACGTGCGGTGCCCACAGATACGCAGTATTTT.

This clonotype was recorded many times. This sequence joins TRBV20-1 and TRBJ2-5; either TRBD1 or TRBD2 may supply D (6 bases each). Trimming shortened V by 6 bases and J by 5 bases, and 19 bases separated the two germline ends. The CDR3 consists of 14 residues. CDR1 is DFQATT and CDR2 is SNEGSKA in the germline V gene (reference sequence). Here the CDR3 reads CSARIRGAFETQYF. CDR3 nucleotide sequence: TGCAGTGCGAGAATTAGGGGGGCCTTTGAGACCCAGTACTTC.

This sequence joins TRBV4-2 and TRBJ2-7; TRBD1 aligns across 9 bases. Trimming at V came to 1 base and at J to 5 bases, leaving 6 bases not matched to a gene. Germline values: CDR1 LGHNA, CDR2 YNFKEQ. This CDR3 is 15 amino acids long. The CDR3 DNA reads as TGTGCCAGCAGCCAAGTCGGGACAGGGACCCACGAGCAGTACTTC. It codes for CASSQVGTGTHEQYF.

The rearrangement links TRBV6-2 or TRBV6-3 to TRBJ2-7; 10 nucleotides line up with TRBD2. The V segment lost 2 bases and the J segment 7 bases; nucleotides outside the gene matches: 8. The germline CDR1 and CDR2 sequences are MNHEY and SVGEGT. The CDR3 runs to 15 residues. CDR3 amino acids: CASSYGASGSKEQYF. CDR3 bases: TGTGCCAGCAGTTACGGGGCTAGCGGGAGCAAAGAGCAGTACTTC.

This clonotype appeared a few times. Relative to the germline gene, one junction end is altered; a read error may explain this. The rearrangement uses TRBV6-2 or TRBV6-3 and TRBJ2-1; D call uncertain. This CDR3 has 13 amino acids. Germline V lookup: CDR1 MNHEY, CDR2 SVGEGT. The CDR3 is CASSLSTDNEQFF. For the CDR3, the DNA is TGTGCTAGCAGCCTTAGTACTGACAATGAGCAGTTCTTC.

Only a few counts were recorded for this clonotype. V is TRBV7-2 and J is TRBJ2-7; D is perhaps TRBD2 (6 bases). This CDR3 region has 18 residues. CDR1 SGHTA and CDR2 FQGNSA come from the germline V gene. Trimming took off 0 bases at V and 2 bases at J, with 20 bases between the two ends. This chain's CDR3 is CASSLALRPAGLTYEQYF. The CDR3 bases are TGTGCCAGCAGCTTAGCGCTAAGGCCAGCGGGCCTAACCTACGAGCAGTACTTC.

This clonotype was observed many times. The rearrangement uses TRBV29-1 and TRBJ2-1; D gene ambiguous. Per the germline V gene, CDR1 is SQVTM and CDR2 is ANQGSEA. V lost 4 bases to trimming and J lost 6 bases, with 22 bases between them. The CDR3 consists of 16 residues. The CDR3, as DNA: TGCAGCGTTGTAGGTGGGCGCCACCCAACCAGCAATGAGCAGTTCTTC. Translated: CSVVGGRHPTSNEQFF.

This clonotype was detected ten times or more. This chain links TRBV7-8 with TRBJ2-3, with 7 bases lining up with TRBD1. Looked up from germline, CDR1 is SGHVS and CDR2 is FQNEAQ. The ends lost 3 bases at V and 6 bases at J; junction bases unmatched: 3. The CDR3 length is 13 residues. The DNA of the CDR3 is TGTGCCAGCAGCTTTACAGGGGTGGATACGCAGTATTTT. This encodes CASSFTGVDTQYF.

The table lists this clonotype with a few counts. The rearrangement joins TRBV29-1 to TRBJ2-1; no reliable D call. V lost 1 base, J lost 3 bases, and 13 bases lay in between. Germline CDR1 and CDR2: SQVTM and ANQGSEA. This CDR3 comprises 15 residues. The CDR3 DNA reads TGCAGCGTTGAAGTTTCTCCTGCAGTCTACAATGAGCAGTTCTTC. Residues: CSVEVSPAVYNEQFF.

J is TRBJ2-7 and V is TRBV29-1; 12 nucleotides line up with TRBD2. The CDR3 is 12 residues long. Germline-derived CDR1 and CDR2 are SQVTM and ANQGSEA. The CDR3 sequence: CTAGLAGGEQYF. CDR3 sequence (DNA): TGCACGGCCGGGCTAGCGGGGGGGGAGCAGTACTTC.

This clonotype was counted a few times. The chain couples TRBV4-3 to TRBJ2-3; TRBD1 is a possible D gene (6 bases). Per the germline V gene, CDR1 is LGHNA and CDR2 is YSLEER. Trimming removed 5 bases at V and 2 bases at J, with 11 bases between. This CDR3 is built from 14 residues. The CDR3 DNA is TGCGCCAGCAGCGAAAGGACAGACACAGATACGCAGTATTTT. Translated: CASSERTDTDTQYF.

V and J are TRBV28 and TRBJ2-1; 10 nucleotides line up with TRBD2. CDR3 length: 16 residues. V dropped 4 bases and J dropped 6; count of bases not matched to a gene: 9. Germline V CDR1 and CDR2: MDHEN, SYDVKM. DNA of the CDR3: TGTGCCAGCAGTTCCCCCCGGGCTAGCGGGAGCAATGAGCAGTTCTTC. This gives the protein CASSSPRASGSNEQFF.

This clonotype appeared many times. The chain combines TRBV6-5 with TRBJ1-1; TRBD1 aligns across 7 bases. V lost 1 base, J lost 6 bases, and 2 bases stayed unmatched. The V gene's germline CDR1 is MNHEY and CDR2 SVGAGI. The CDR3 is 13 amino acids. This chain's CDR3 is CASSYYRGPEAFF. As DNA, the CDR3 is TGTGCCAGCAGTTACTACAGGGGCCCTGAAGCTTTCTTT.

This clonotype occurred a few times. This chain links TRBV7-9 with TRBJ2-1, with 9 bases that match TRBD1. Trimming cost V 10 bases and J 5 bases; bases outside gene matches: 3. Germline V CDR1 and CDR2: SEHNR, FQNEAQ (reference sequence). This CDR3 is built from 12 residues. Here the CDR3 DNA reads TGTGCCAAGACAGGGGGGAACAATGAGCAGTTCTTC. This translates into CAKTGGNNEQFF.

The genes are TRBV28 and TRBJ1-1; D gene uncertain. V dropped 6 bases and J dropped 3 bases, with 11 bases sitting between them. The CDR3 runs to 13 residues. Germline V gene lookup returns CDR1 MDHEN and CDR2 SYDVKM. In nucleotides, the CDR3 is TGTGCCAGCAGCTCGAGACCGGACACTGAAGCTTTCTTT. Encoded protein: CASSSRPDTEAFF.